The present entry profiles one T cell receptor beta chain with its context. Its antigen is unidentified. These data come from a study of STAT5B mutations in CD4+ large granular lymphocyte leukemia. Across the whole study: The CDR3 'QG' motif was associated with a particular HLA allele among healthy donors.

Study outcomes and limitations: Main leukemic clonotypes were patient-specific, but 20% to 25% appeared at low frequency elsewhere. Without putative leukemic clones, patient CD4-sorted repertoires remained more clonal than healthy CD4+ repertoires.

The CDR3 length is 16 residues. The germline gives CDR1 SGHDN, CDR2 FVKESK. V lost 4 bases, J lost 3 bases, and 16 bases lay in between. Libraries were prepared by immunoSEQ multiplex PCR; TCRdb keeps only in-frame clonotypes and omits some of them. In the table there are 31,000 or so clones, around 76% of which are singletons. Controls came from buffy coats of healthy blood donors. The sequence derives from a human donor in good health. The gene calls are TRBV14 and TRBJ2-4; possibly TRBD1 or TRBD2 for D (6 bases each). Sequences were obtained from CD4+ T cells from blood buffy coats. Here the CDR3 reads CASSPLEGGVKNIQYF. Here the CDR3 DNA reads TGTGCCAGCAGCCCGTTGGAGGGGGGTGTCAAAAACATTCAGTACTTC.